These T cell receptor beta chains were read from a single sample in a study of OX40 agonist ivuxolimab in advanced cancers. Repertoires were generated with immunoSEQ multiplex PCR, while TCRdb's copy carries only in-frame clones and drops some. The sample includes 43,000 or so clones, almost 90% of them seen just once. This specimen was CD4+ or CD8+ T cells sorted from blood, taken in a trial of the OX40 agonist ivuxolimab. The receptor source for this set is an adult with an advanced solid tumor such as melanoma, head and neck, liver or kidney cancer. The CDR3 runs from the conserved cysteine through the conserved F or W. The order of the fields is CDR3 DNA, CDR3 protein, D gene, clone size, J gene, V gene. D genes are given only for firm matches. Clone size is given for some rows only: seen once, a few or many times, or a class if the clone is expanded.

TGTGCCAGCAGAAACACAGGGAACGCCCCACAGCCCCAGCATTTT	CASRNTGNAPQPQHF	NA	NA	TRBJ1-5	TRBV6-6
TGTGCCAGCAGCATCCCGACAGGAAGGATCCCAAAACTGTTTTTT	CASSIPTGRIPKLFF	NA	NA	TRBJ1-4	TRBV28
TGTGCCAGCAGCCCAACTAGCGGGCTACGCACAGATACGCAGTATTTT	CASSPTSGLRTDTQYF	TRBD2	NA	TRBJ2-3	TRBV6-6
TGTGCCAGCAGCTTAGTAGGAGATACGCAGTATTTT	CASSLVGDTQYF	NA	NA	TRBJ2-3	TRBV7-2
TGTGCCAGCAGGCGGCTAGGGGAAAAGCAGTACTTC	CASRRLGEKQYF	NA	NA	TRBJ2-7	TRBV27
TGTGCCAGCAGCGCAGTCCCGGGACCTTACGAGCAGTACTTC	CASSAVPGPYEQYF	NA	NA	TRBJ2-7	TRBV7-9
TGCGCCAGCAGCCCCGCGGGGCAGGGAAATGAAAAACTGTTTTTT	CASSPAGQGNEKLFF	NA	NA	TRBJ1-4	TRBV5-1
TGTGCCAGTAGTCCGGGACAGAATCAGCCCCAGCATTTT	CASSPGQNQPQHF	TRBD1	NA	TRBJ1-5	TRBV19
TGTGCCAGCAGCACGTTGACAGGGGACTATGGCTACACCTTC	CASSTLTGDYGYTF	TRBD1	NA	TRBJ1-2	TRBV4-2
TGTGCCAGCAGTGACGGTAGTGCGGAAGATACGCAGTATTTT	CASSDGSAEDTQYF	NA	NA	TRBJ2-3	TRBV6-1
TGTGCCAGCAGGGGCGGATCCTACGAGCAGTACTTC	CASRGGSYEQYF	NA	few	TRBJ2-7	TRBV2
TGTGCCAGTAGTCCAATCCCAGCAACTAATGAAAAACTGTTTTTT	CASSPIPATNEKLFF	NA	NA	TRBJ1-4	TRBV19
TGTGCCAGCAGTAGTAGGGACAGGGGGAACACTGAAGCTTTCTTT	CASSSRDRGNTEAFF	TRBD1	NA	TRBJ1-1	TRBV6-5
TGTGCCACCAGCAGAGGAGGGGTCCATGGCTACACCTTC	CATSRGGVHGYTF	NA	NA	TRBJ1-2	TRBV15
TGTGCCACCGAGACAGGGCGTCAAGAGACCCAGTACTTC	CATETGRQETQYF	TRBD1	NA	TRBJ2-5	TRBV28
TGTGCCAGCAGCTCGGGACTAGCGGAGGGGTACGAGCAGTACTTC	CASSSGLAEGYEQYF	TRBD2	NA	TRBJ2-7	TRBV7-2
TGTGCCAGCAGCCGCCAGACCGGGCCGCACTACACCTTC	CASSRQTGPHYTF	NA	few	TRBJ1-2	TRBV4-2
TGTGCCAGCTCACCACGGGAACAGGGGACTGAAGCTTTCTTT	CASSPREQGTEAFF	TRBD1	NA	TRBJ1-1	TRBV18
TGTGCCAGCAGTGACTCCCTCGGGGCAGGGGGCTACACCGGGGAGCTGTTTTTT	CASSDSLGAGGYTGELFF	TRBD1	NA	TRBJ2-2	TRBV6-4
TGTGCCAGTAGTTCCCTTAGCGGAAACTCCTACAATGAGCAGTTCTTC	CASSSLSGNSYNEQFF	NA	once	TRBJ2-1	TRBV19
TGTGCCAGCAGCCAAGGGCTCCGGGACAGGGCGGAGGATTTCTTT	CASSQGLRDRAEDFF	TRBD1	NA	TRBJ1-1	TRBV14
TGTGCCAGCAGCTTCGGGGGACGCACAGATACGCAGTATTTT	CASSFGGRTDTQYF	NA	NA	TRBJ2-3	TRBV5-4
TGTGCCAGCTCCCCGGAGGGAGGGGATACGCAGTATTTT	CASSPEGGDTQYF	TRBD2	NA	TRBJ2-3	TRBV18
TGTGCCAGCAGCTTAGTCGGGGTCCGACGCAGCACAGATACGCAGTATTTT	CASSLVGVRRSTDTQYF	NA	NA	TRBJ2-3	TRBV7-2
TGTGCCAGCAGCCGGAAGGGGGGAGGGCCTTCAGAGACCCAGTACTTC	CASSRKGGGPSETQYF	NA	NA	TRBJ2-5	TRBV5-4
TGCAGCGTTGAAGAAAACAGAGCCACCGGGGAGCTGTTTTTT	CSVEENRATGELFF	NA	NA	TRBJ2-2	TRBV29-1
TGTGCCAGCAGCTTAGGTGGGAGGTTGCGTGAAAAACTGTTTTTT	CASSLGGRLREKLFF	NA	NA	TRBJ1-4	TRBV11-1
TGCGCCAGCAGGAACACGAGCGTCTATGGCTACACCTTC	CASRNTSVYGYTF	NA	NA	TRBJ1-2	TRBV5-1
TGTGCCAGCAGCTTGGGACGGCAAAACATTCAGTACTTC	CASSLGRQNIQYF	NA	NA	TRBJ2-4	TRBV7-2